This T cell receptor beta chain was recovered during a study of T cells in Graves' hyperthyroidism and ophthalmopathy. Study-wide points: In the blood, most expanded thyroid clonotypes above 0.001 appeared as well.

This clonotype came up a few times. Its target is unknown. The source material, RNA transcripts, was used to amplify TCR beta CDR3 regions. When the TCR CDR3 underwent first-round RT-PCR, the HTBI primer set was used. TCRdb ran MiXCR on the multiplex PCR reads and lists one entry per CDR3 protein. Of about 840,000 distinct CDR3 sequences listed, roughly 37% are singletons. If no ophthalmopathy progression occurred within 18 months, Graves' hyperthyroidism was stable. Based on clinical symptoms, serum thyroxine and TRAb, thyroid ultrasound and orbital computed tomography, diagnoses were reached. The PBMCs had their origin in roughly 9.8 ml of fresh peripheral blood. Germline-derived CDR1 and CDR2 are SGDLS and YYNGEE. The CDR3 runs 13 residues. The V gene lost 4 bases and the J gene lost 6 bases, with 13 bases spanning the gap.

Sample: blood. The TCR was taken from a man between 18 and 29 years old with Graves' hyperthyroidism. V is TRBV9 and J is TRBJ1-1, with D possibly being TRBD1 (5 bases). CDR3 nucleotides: TGTGCCAGCAGCCACCCGGGGGGGGCTGAAGCTTTCTTT. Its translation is CASSHPGGAEAFF.